The rows below give T cell receptor beta chains drawn from one sample of a study of Graves' ophthalmopathy and Graves' hyperthyroidism. TCRdb independently ran MiXCR on the multiplex PCR reads; one entry per CDR3 protein. The table shows 1 million to 1.3 million distinct CDR3 sequences, with about 35% occurring only once. The sequencing input was peripheral blood or thyroid tissue (not recorded which). These receptors were taken from an adult man with Graves' hyperthyroidism. CDR3s include the opening cysteine and the closing phenylalanine or tryptophan. A D gene is named only where the DNA matches it firmly. The size entry is marked missing in some rows and otherwise reads once, few, many or a size class.

j_call d_call v_call clone_size cdr3_aa cdr3_nt
TRBJ1-3 NA TRBV12-3/TRBV12-4 NA CASRRDPGNTIYF TGTGCCAGCAGAAGGGACCCTGGAAACACCATATATTTT
TRBJ1-5 NA TRBV12-3/TRBV12-4 NA CASSPGAGFGQPQHF TGTGCCAGCAGTCCAGGGGCAGGGTTTGGTCAGCCCCAGCATTTT
TRBJ2-7 NA TRBV7-9 NA CAINGDQGDNEQYF TGTGCCATCAACGGCGACCAGGGAGACAACGAGCAGTACTTC
TRBJ2-7 TRBD1 TRBV7-9 many CASGRDRVDLQYF TGTGCCAGCGGCCGGGACAGGGTGGATCTTCAGTACTTC
TRBJ1-1 TRBD1 TRBV19 many CASSPQGEFGAFF TGTGCCAGTAGTCCACAGGGGGAGTTCGGAGCTTTCTTT
TRBJ2-7 NA TRBV13 NA CASSLWGDSYEQYF TGTGCCAGCAGCTTGTGGGGGGACTCCTACGAGCAGTACTTC
TRBJ2-7 NA TRBV7-9 few CASSSSMEQYF TGTGCCAGCAGCTCGTCGATGGAGCAGTACTTC
TRBJ2-7 NA TRBV5-6 few CASSLPGHAYEQYF TGTGCCAGCAGCTTGCCGGGACACGCCTACGAGCAGTACTTC
TRBJ2-5 NA TRBV29-1 many CSVVAVAGPQGETQYF TGCAGCGTTGTCGCGGTAGCGGGTCCGCAGGGGGAGACCCAGTACTTC
TRBJ2-7 NA TRBV15 many CATSREARGPYEQYF TGTGCCACCAGCAGAGAGGCTCGTGGGCCCTACGAGCAGTACTTC
TRBJ2-7 TRBD2 TRBV6-6 few CASSHLAGGSTHEQYF TGTGCCAGCAGCCATCTAGCGGGGGGGAGTACCCACGAGCAGTACTTC
TRBJ1-1 NA TRBV20-1 many CSAPVRNTEAFF TGCAGTGCTCCTGTAAGGAACACTGAAGCTTTCTTT
TRBJ2-6 NA TRBV2 many CASRPHQGRRSGANVLTF TGTGCCAGCAGGCCCCATCAGGGCAGGCGCTCTGGGGCCAACGTCCTGACTTTC
TRBJ2-5 NA TRBV5-1 NA CASSFGSFRPQETQYF TGCGCCAGCAGCTTCGGAAGTTTCCGCCCCCAAGAGACCCAGTACTTC
TRBJ1-5 TRBD1 TRBV24-1 NA CATSDQTGDSNQPQHF TGTGCCACCAGTGACCAAACAGGGGATAGCAATCAGCCCCAGCATTTT
TRBJ1-4 TRBD1 TRBV6-1 NA CASSEESRDRFGKNEKLFF TGTGCCAGCAGTGAAGAGTCCCGGGACAGGTTCGGAAAAAATGAAAAACTGTTTTTT
TRBJ1-5 TRBD1 TRBV12-3/TRBV12-4 NA CASSLRTGFGNQPQHF TGTGCCAGCAGTCTACGGACAGGGTTCGGCAATCAGCCCCAGCATTTT
TRBJ2-7 NA TRBV29-1 many CSVETREGGTAGYEQYF TGCAGCGTTGAAACCCGTGAAGGGGGGACAGCGGGCTACGAGCAGTACTTC
TRBJ2-5 TRBD2 TRBV14 NA CASSQEPGLAVFKETQYF TGTGCCAGCAGCCAAGAACCGGGACTAGCGGTTTTTAAAGAGACCCAGTACTTC
TRBJ1-5 NA TRBV30 NA CAWSPAGARGRHF TGTGCCTGGTCCCCCGCGGGGGCGCGGGGGCGGCATTTT
TRBJ2-7 TRBD1 TRBV7-2 NA CASSLQTDRGLVF TGTGCCAGCAGCCTACAAACGGACAGGGGGCTCGTTTTC
TRBJ1-2 NA TRBV4-3 many CASSQEVLDSYGYTF TGCGCCAGCAGCCAAGAGGTATTGGACAGCTATGGCTACACCTTC
TRBJ2-5 NA TRBV10-3 many CAISVAGGTQETQYF TGTGCCATCAGTGTCGCCGGGGGAACGCAAGAGACCCAGTACTTC
TRBJ2-7 TRBD2 TRBV10-3 NA CAISPGASGSVDEQYF TGTGCCATCAGCCCCGGGGCTAGCGGGAGCGTAGACGAGCAGTACTTC
TRBJ1-1 NA TRBV24-1 NA CATSELGLAGDEAFF TGTGCCACCAGTGAACTAGGACTAGCGGGAGATGAAGCTTTCTTT
TRBJ2-5 TRBD2 TRBV29-1 NA CSVEVSGRIETQYF TGCAGCGTTGAAGTTAGCGGGAGAATTGAGACCCAGTACTTC
TRBJ1-1 NA TRBV7-3 few CASSSRMGAEAFF TGTGCCAGCAGCTCGCGTATGGGCGCTGAAGCTTTCTTT
TRBJ1-6 TRBD1 TRBV7-2 NA CASSLDALGTGISPLHF TGTGCCAGCAGCTTAGACGCGTTGGGGACAGGGATCTCACCCCTCCACTTT
TRBJ2-7 TRBD2 TRBV5-4 few CASSLTGLAGYEQYF TGTGCCAGCAGCTTGACAGGACTAGCGGGTTACGAGCAGTACTTC
TRBJ1-3 TRBD1 TRBV4-3 NA CASSQRRTGGSSGNTIYF TGCGCCAGCAGCCAAAGGCGGACAGGGGGAAGCTCTGGAAACACCATATATTTT
TRBJ1-6 NA TRBV7-2 many CASSQSYNSPLHF TGTGCCAGCTCCCAGAGCTATAATTCACCCCTCCACTTT
TRBJ1-1 NA TRBV20-1 NA CSARLPDSRNTEAFF TGCAGTGCTAGGCTACCGGACAGTCGGAACACTGAAGCTTTCTTT
TRBJ2-5 NA TRBV20-1 many CSQKTPSLKTQYF TGCAGTCAAAAGACCCCTAGCTTAAAGACCCAGTACTTC
TRBJ1-2 NA TRBV12-3/TRBV12-4 many CASRGVQGGYTF TGTGCCAGCAGAGGGGTTCAAGGTGGCTACACCTTC
TRBJ1-3 NA TRBV19 many CASSILSSGNTIYF TGTGCCAGTAGTATACTGAGCTCTGGAAACACCATATATTTT